The present entry profiles one T cell receptor beta chain with its context. The antigen remains unidentified. CDR1 and CDR2 from the germline V gene are LGHNA and YNFKEQ. With 2 bases removed from V and 2 bases from J, the gap between germline ends came to 9 bases. This CDR3 is 14 amino acids long. PCR primers comprised 60 Vbeta and 13 Jbeta primers. Clones were read by immunoSEQ multiplex PCR, and TCRdb kept only the in-frame ones, dropping some. The table records 100,000 to 150,000 clones, approximately 72% of them present only once. The sample belongs to a study of cytomegalovirus exposure and HLA in healthy donors. The overall study: Counted in an early data release were 85 million or so unique TCRs from HLA-typed donors. The study, taken as a whole, reports: TCR beta V segments were, for the most part, productive about 87% or about 30% of the time in an earlier analysis. There were some V segments, including TRBV6-2 and TRBV6-3, excluded as indistinguishable.

Sequencing input: PBMCs. This chain uses TRBV4-2 with TRBJ1-2; possibly TRBD1 for D (6 bases). This clonotype originated in a woman in her fifties or sixties in good health and CMV-seropositive. CDR3 region: CASSQRTGNYGYTF. CDR3 bases: TGTGCCAGCAGCCAACGAACAGGGAACTATGGCTACACCTTC.